A selection of T cell receptor beta chains follows, all from one sample in a study of T cells expressing NK-cell markers. TCRdb re-called the 5' RACE reads; one entry per CDR3 protein, DNA not given. The sample table includes about 160,000 distinct CDR3 sequences. Sequencing used blood T cells: a sorted CD56 or NKG2C T cell subset, CD4+ or CD8+ T cells, or bulk PBMC T cells (not recorded which). The source is a woman aged 18 to 69 in good health. Each CDR3 is given with its conserved first and last residue.

CDR3	J	length	V
CASSPLAGRNEKLFF	TRBJ1-4	15	TRBV7-2
CASSPGTGHNSPLHF	TRBJ1-6	15	TRBV7-6
CASSLSRVVRTDTQYF	TRBJ2-3	16	TRBV12-3/TRBV12-4
CASSFSLLQPQHF	TRBJ1-5	13	TRBV6-5
CASSLGNSGSGEQYF	TRBJ2-7	15	TRBV5-1
CASSLVVGYEQYF	TRBJ2-7	13	TRBV5-5
CASRRSPSYEQYF	TRBJ2-7	13	TRBV6-2/TRBV6-3
CSAQTSGGGRETQYF	TRBJ2-5	15	TRBV20-1
CSAGSGGPYNEQFF	TRBJ2-1	14	TRBV20-1
CASSPRQGASSSPLHF	TRBJ1-6	16	TRBV7-2
CASSDVPGQGVGASEAFF	TRBJ1-1	18	TRBV5-1
CSASLAGDYEQYF	TRBJ2-7	13	TRBV20-1
CASSPRVYEQYF	TRBJ2-7	12	TRBV12-3/TRBV12-4
CASSPEDPYTGELFF	TRBJ2-2	15	TRBV5-1
CASSFQNNEQFF	TRBJ2-1	12	TRBV12-3/TRBV12-4
CSATGLIGEQFF	TRBJ2-1	12	TRBV20-1
CASSLYRDRGLSPLHF	TRBJ1-6	16	TRBV12-3/TRBV12-4
CSASRTGKETQYF	TRBJ2-5	13	TRBV20-1
CASSFVVTGITAKNIQYF	TRBJ2-4	18	TRBV5-5
CASSPRRESYNEQFF	TRBJ2-1	15	TRBV7-3
CASSGGQDSYEQYF	TRBJ2-7	14	TRBV9
CASSLGPGGLTDTQYF	TRBJ2-3	16	TRBV5-6
CATSDNHRGRLNEQFF	TRBJ2-1	16	TRBV24-1
CASKGRVVTDTQYF	TRBJ2-3	14	TRBV2
CASSRGRNEKLFF	TRBJ1-4	13	TRBV14
CASSRDLGELFF	TRBJ2-2	12	TRBV5-6
CASSDPYLRTDTQYF	TRBJ2-3	15	TRBV7-9
CAISEEGGRWDQPQHF	TRBJ1-5	16	TRBV10-3
CASSPGRYSSNGYTF	TRBJ1-2	15	TRBV6-1
CASSFAGVQPQHF	TRBJ1-5	13	TRBV12-3/TRBV12-4
CASKNPGELFF	TRBJ2-2	11	TRBV7-2
CASSPGQGAGEQYF	TRBJ2-7	14	TRBV18
CAILLGSGNTIYF	TRBJ1-3	13	TRBV12-3/TRBV12-4
CASSFGDRTYEQYF	TRBJ2-7	14	TRBV28
CASSEAGQAGPLHF	TRBJ1-6	14	TRBV6-1
CASTPGQGAYGYTF	TRBJ1-2	14	TRBV6-1
CASSLFGSKLNTEAFF	TRBJ1-1	16	TRBV12-3/TRBV12-4
CASMPGAPGYYEQYF	TRBJ2-7	15	TRBV5-1
CASSIGGSGRAGELFF	TRBJ2-2	16	TRBV19
CATRAAGGSYEQYF	TRBJ2-7	14	TRBV15
CASSATENYGYTF	TRBJ1-2	13	TRBV18
CASRGQDYYGYTF	TRBJ1-2	13	TRBV6-1
CSATRGRPGQYF	TRBJ2-3	12	TRBV20-1
CASRQGRGAPNTGELFF	TRBJ2-2	17	TRBV11-2
CASSHRGEAFF	TRBJ1-1	11	TRBV6-2/TRBV6-3
CASSLAGPQNTGELFF	TRBJ2-2	16	TRBV5-1
CASSQDSNGRTQYF	TRBJ2-5	14	TRBV4-1
CASSPIVGRNAKNIQYF	TRBJ2-4	17	TRBV27
CASSKAVRTYEQYF	TRBJ2-7	14	TRBV21-1
CASSLQGLGSEAFF	TRBJ1-1	14	TRBV7-2
CASSSRVSYNEQFF	TRBJ2-1	14	TRBV11-1
CASSLSPVPEETQYF	TRBJ2-5	15	TRBV28
CATSAPGHLATDTQYF	TRBJ2-3	16	TRBV24-1
CASSLLARVDTGELFF	TRBJ2-2	16	TRBV5-1
CASTEQGGFNQPQHF	TRBJ1-5	15	TRBV6-1
CASSFSPSGTDTQYF	TRBJ2-3	15	TRBV12-3/TRBV12-4
CSVELAGGPSSYNEQFF	TRBJ2-1	17	TRBV29-1
CSAIQREASTDTQYF	TRBJ2-3	15	TRBV20-1